This T cell receptor beta chain stems from a study of T cells expressing NK-cell markers. Remarks on this clonotype: As yet, its antigen is unknown.

The TCR beta cDNA came from 5'RACE template switching with UMIs. No DNA is given; TCRdb re-called the 5' RACE reads and lists each CDR3 protein once. The table for this sample gives 350,000 to 400,000 distinct CDR3 sequences. The CDR3 loop spans 18 amino acids. Germline CDR1 and CDR2: SGHRS and YFSETQ. Study-level results: The contribution of dominant NKG2C+ clonotypes to CD8+ T cells in a handful of donors was roughly 1.0-7.5%. Clones of NKG2C+ T cells that had expanded were of unclear HCMV specificity.

This TCR derives from a woman aged 45-60 years in good health. Sequencing used blood T cells: a sorted CD56 or NKG2C T cell subset, CD4+ or CD8+ T cells, or bulk PBMC T cells (not recorded which). The V gene is TRBV5-1, the J gene TRBJ2-2; TCRdb reports TRBD1, a call that lacks DNA to check it against. CDR3 sequence: CASSLGFGTGFNTGELFF. The entire variable domain, with the rest obtained from reference TRBV5-1 and TRBJ2-2, is as follows: KAGVTQTPRYLIKTRGQQVTLSCSPISGHRSVSWYQQTPGQGLQFLFEYFSETQRNKGNFPGRFSGRQFSNSRSEMNVSTLELGDSALYLCASSLGFGTGFNTGELFFGEGSRLTVL.